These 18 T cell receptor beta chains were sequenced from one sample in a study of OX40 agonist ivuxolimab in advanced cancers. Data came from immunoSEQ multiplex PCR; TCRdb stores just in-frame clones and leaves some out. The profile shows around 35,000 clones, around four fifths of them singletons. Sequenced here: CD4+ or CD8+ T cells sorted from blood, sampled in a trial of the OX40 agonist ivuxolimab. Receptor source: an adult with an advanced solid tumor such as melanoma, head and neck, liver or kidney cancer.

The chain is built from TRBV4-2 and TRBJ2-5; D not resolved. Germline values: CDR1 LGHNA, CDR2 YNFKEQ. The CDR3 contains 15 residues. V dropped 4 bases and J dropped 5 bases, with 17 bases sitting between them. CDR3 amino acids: CASSLGRAVAETQYF. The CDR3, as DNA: TGTGCCAGCAGCCTAGGTCGGGCCGTCGCGGAGACCCAGTACTTC.

In nucleotides, the CDR3 is TGTGCCAGCAGCTCCTCCCCGGGACTAGCGCTTCCCTACGAGCAGTACTTC. Translating gives CASSSSPGLALPYEQYF. The gene calls are TRBV13 and TRBJ2-7, with 10 nucleotides matching TRBD2. The CDR3 totals 17 residues. The ends lost 4 bases at V and 2 bases at J; junction bases unmatched: 11. Looked up from germline, CDR1 is PRHDT and CDR2 is FYEKMQ (reference sequence).

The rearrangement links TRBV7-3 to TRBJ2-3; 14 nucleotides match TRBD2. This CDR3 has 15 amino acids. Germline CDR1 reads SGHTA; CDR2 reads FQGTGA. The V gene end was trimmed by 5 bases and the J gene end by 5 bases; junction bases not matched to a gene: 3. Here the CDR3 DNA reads TGTGCCAGCAGCATGGGACTAGCGGGGGTAGATACGCAGTATTTT. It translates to CASSMGLAGVDTQYF.

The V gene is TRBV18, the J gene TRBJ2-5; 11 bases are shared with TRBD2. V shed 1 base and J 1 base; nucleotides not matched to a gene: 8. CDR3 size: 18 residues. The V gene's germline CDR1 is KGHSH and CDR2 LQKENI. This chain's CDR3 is CASSPRVGTSGRQETQYF. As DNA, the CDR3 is TGTGCCAGCTCACCACGGGTGGGGACTAGCGGACGCCAAGAGACCCAGTACTTC.

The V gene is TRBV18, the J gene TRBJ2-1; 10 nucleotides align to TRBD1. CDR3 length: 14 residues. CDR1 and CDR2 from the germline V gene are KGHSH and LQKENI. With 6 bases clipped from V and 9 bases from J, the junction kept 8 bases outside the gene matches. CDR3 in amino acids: CASSGTGDLGEQFF. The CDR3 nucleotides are TGTGCCAGCTCCGGGACAGGGGATCTTGGTGAGCAGTTCTTC.

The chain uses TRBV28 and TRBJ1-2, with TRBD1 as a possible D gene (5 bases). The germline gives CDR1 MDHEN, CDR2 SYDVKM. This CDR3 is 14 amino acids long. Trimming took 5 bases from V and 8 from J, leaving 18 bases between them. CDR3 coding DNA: TGTGCCAGCAGTCCACCAAGGGACCCCGTAGGCTACACCTTC. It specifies CASSPPRDPVGYTF.

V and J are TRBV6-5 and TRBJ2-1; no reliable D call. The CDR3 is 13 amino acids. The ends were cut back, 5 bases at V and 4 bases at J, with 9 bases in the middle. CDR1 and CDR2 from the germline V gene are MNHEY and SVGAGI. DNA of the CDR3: TGTGCCAGCAGTGATACAATTTACAATGAGCAGTTCTTC. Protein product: CASSDTIYNEQFF.

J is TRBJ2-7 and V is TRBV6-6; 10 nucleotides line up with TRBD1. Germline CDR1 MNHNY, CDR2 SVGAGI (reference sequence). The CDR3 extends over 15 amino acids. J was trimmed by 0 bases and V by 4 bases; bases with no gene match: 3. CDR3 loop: CASSSTGGTSYEQYF. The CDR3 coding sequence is TGTGCCAGCAGTTCGACAGGGGGCACCTCCTACGAGCAGTACTTC.

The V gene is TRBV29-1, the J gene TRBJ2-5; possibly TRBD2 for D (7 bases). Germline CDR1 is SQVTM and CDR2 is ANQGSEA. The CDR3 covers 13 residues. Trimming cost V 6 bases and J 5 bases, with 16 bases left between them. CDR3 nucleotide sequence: TGCAGCGTAGACCGGGGAGGGGGGGAGACCCAGTACTTC. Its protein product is CSVDRGGGETQYF. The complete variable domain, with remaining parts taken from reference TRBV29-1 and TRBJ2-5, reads SAVISQKPSRDICQRGTSLTIQCQVDSQVTMMFWYRQQPGQSLTLIATANQGSEATYESGFVIDKFPISRPNLTFSTLTVSNMSPEDSSIYLCSVDRGGGETQYFGPGTRLLVL.

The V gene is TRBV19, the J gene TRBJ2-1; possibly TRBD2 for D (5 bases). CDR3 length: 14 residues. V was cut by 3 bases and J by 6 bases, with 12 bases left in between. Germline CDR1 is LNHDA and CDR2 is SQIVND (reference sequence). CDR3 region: CASSIPGVVNEQFF. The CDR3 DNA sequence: TGTGCCAGTAGTATTCCCGGGGTCGTCAATGAGCAGTTCTTC.

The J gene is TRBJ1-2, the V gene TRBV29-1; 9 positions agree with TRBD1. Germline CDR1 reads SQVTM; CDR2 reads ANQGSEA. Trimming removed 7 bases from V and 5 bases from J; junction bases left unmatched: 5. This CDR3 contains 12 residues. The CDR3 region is CSAGDRGYGYTF. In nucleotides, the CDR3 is TGCAGCGCCGGAGACAGGGGGTATGGCTACACCTTC.

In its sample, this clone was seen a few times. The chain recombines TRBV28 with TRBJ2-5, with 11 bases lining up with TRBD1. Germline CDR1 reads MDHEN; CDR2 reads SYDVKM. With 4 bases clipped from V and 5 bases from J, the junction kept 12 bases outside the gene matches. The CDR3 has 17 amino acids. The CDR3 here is CASSSTYGTGGTETQYF. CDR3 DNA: TGTGCCAGCAGTTCGACATACGGGACAGGGGGTACGGAGACCCAGTACTTC.

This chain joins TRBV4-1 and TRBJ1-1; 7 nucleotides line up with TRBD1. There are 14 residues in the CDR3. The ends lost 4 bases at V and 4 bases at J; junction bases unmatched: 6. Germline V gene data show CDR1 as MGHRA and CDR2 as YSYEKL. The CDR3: CASSLQGGSTEAFF. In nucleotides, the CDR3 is TGCGCCAGCAGCCTCCAGGGGGGGAGCACTGAAGCTTTCTTT.

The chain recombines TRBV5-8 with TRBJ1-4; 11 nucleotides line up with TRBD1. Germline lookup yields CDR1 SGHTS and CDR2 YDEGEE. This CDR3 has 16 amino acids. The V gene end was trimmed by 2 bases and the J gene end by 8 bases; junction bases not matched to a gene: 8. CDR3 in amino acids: CASSFRTGGIGEKLFF. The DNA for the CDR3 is TGTGCCAGCAGCTTTAGGACAGGGGGCATTGGAGAAAAACTGTTTTTT.

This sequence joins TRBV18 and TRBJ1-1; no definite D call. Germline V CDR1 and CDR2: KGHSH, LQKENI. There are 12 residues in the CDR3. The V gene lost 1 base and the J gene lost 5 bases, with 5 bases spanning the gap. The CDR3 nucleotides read TGTGCCAGCTCACCACAGGGTACTGAAGCTTTCTTT. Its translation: CASSPQGTEAFF.

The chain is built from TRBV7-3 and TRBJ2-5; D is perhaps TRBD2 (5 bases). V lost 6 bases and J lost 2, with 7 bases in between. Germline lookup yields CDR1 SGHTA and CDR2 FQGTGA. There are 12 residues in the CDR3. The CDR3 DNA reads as TGTGCCAGCAGACGGGAACAAGAGACCCAGTACTTC. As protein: CASRREQETQYF.

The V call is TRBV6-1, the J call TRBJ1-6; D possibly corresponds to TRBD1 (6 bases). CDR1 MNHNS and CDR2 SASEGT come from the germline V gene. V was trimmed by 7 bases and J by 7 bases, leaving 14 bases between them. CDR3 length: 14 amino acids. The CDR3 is CASTRAQGNSPLHF. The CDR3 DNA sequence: TGTGCCAGCACCAGGGCGCAGGGGAATTCACCCCTCCACTTT.

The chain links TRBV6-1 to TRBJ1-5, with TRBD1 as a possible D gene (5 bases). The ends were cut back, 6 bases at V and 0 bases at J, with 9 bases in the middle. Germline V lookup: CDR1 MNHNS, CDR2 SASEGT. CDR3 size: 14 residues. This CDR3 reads CASRAGDSNQPQHF. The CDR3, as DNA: TGTGCCAGCAGGGCGGGGGATAGCAATCAGCCCCAGCATTTT.